This T cell receptor beta chain is from a study of beta chain features in type 1 diabetes. As concerns this clone: The antigen is undetermined.

All of the isolated RNA was reverse transcribed, so expressed TCRB transcripts were sequenced. Sequencing used immunoSEQ multiplex PCR; TCRdb keeps in-frame clones, though not all of them. The sample includes 95,000 to 150,000 clones, 16% of them seen just once. Study-level findings and limits: For Type 1 diabetes patients, all four CD4+ subsets carried TCRB CDR3s that were moderately but significantly shorter. Any HLA type influence on TCRB rearrangement was left unresolved here.

The TCR originated in a man under 40 with type 1 diabetes. Source material: central memory CD4+ T cells from blood.

The CDR3 reads CASTRIPQAGELFF. The CDR3 nucleotides are TGTGCCAGCACCAGAATCCCCCAGGCCGGGGAGCTGTTTTTT. The V call is TRBV5-4, the J call TRBJ2-2; D remains ambiguous. From germline, CDR1 is SGHNT and CDR2 YYREEE (reference sequence). V lost 6 bases and J lost 6, with 15 bases in between. The CDR3 length is 14 residues.